The source of this T cell receptor (beta chain) is a study of T-cell reconstitution after alpha-beta-depleted transplantation in children. As it was prepared, the TCRbeta library received unique molecular identifiers. TCRdb analysed the PCR reads with MiXCR anew, one entry per CDR3 protein. The data hold some 140,000 distinct CDR3 sequences, with roughly 9% observed a single time. The CDR3 length is 13 residues. Between the trimmed V and J ends, which lost 3 bases and 7 bases, there was a span of 13 bases. From germline, CDR1 is DFQATT and CDR2 SNEGSKA (reference sequence). Sequencing was performed on PBMCs, mostly from graft donor cells, taken 180 days after TCRalphabeta/CD19-depleted stem cell transplant. This receptor was identified in a girl younger than two who had a stem cell transplant for combined immunodeficiency, so the T cells may come from the graft donor. V gene TRBV20-1 combines with J gene TRBJ2-1; D is unresolved. CDR3 in DNA: TGCAGTGCTAGCCCCGACATGGCGAATGAGCAGTTCTTC. Its translation is CSASPDMANEQFF.